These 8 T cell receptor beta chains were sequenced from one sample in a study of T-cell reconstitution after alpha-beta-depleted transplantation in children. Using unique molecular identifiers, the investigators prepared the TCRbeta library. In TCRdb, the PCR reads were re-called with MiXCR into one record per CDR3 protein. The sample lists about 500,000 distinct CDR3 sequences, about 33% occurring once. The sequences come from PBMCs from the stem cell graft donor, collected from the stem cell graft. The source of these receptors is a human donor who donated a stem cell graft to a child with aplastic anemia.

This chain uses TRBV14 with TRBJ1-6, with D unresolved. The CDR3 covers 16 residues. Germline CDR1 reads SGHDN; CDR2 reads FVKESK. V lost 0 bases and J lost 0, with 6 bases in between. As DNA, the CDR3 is TGTGCCAGCAGCCAAGACGCGAGCTCCTATAATTCACCCCTCCACTTT. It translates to CASSQDASSYNSPLHF.

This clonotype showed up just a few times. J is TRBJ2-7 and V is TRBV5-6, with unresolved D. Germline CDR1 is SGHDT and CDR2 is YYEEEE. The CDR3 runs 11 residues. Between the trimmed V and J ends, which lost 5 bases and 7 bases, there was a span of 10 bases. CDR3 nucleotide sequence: TGTGCCAGCAGGCCGCGTCGGGAGCAGTACGTC. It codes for CASRPRREQYV.

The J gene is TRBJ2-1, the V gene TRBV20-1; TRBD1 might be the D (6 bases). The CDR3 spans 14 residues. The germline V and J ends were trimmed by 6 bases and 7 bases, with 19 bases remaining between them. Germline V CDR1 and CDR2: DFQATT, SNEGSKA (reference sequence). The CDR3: CSARNPSRGNEQFF. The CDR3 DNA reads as TGCAGTGCCCGCAACCCCTCTAGGGGGAATGAGCAGTTCTTC.

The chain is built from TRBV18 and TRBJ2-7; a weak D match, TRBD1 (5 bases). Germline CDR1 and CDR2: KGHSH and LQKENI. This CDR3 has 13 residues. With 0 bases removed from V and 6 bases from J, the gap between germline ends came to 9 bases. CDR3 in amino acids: CASSPPVGREQYF. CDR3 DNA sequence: TGTGCCAGCTCACCACCCGTGGGGCGCGAGCAGTACTTC.

The CDR3 DNA reads TGTGCCAGCAGCGTAGAGGGGCGGGTCGATCGGGAGCAGTTCTTC. This codes for CASSVEGRVDREQFF. V and J are TRBV9 and TRBJ2-1, with D perhaps being TRBD1 or TRBD2 (5 bases each). V was shortened by 0 bases and J by 10 bases, with 17 bases between the two germline ends. CDR3 length: 15 amino acids. Germline V CDR1 and CDR2: SGDLS, YYNGEE.

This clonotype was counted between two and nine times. For the CDR3, the DNA is TGTGCCAGCAGCGAGAGCGGGGGGCTCGGGCAGCCCCAGCATTTT. It encodes CASSESGGLGQPQHF. The chain has TRBV6-1 and TRBJ1-5, with D perhaps TRBD1 (6 bases). Germline V gene data show CDR1 as MNHNS and CDR2 as SASEGT. The CDR3 is made up of 15 amino acids. V was cut by 6 bases and J by 7 bases, with 19 bases left in between.

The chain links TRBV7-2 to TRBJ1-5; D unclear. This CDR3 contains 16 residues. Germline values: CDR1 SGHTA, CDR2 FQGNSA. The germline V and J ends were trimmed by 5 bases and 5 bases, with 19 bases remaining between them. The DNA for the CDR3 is TGTGCCAGCAGCGCCTCTTTGCCAGGTGGTTATCAGCCCCAGCATTTT. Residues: CASSASLPGGYQPQHF.

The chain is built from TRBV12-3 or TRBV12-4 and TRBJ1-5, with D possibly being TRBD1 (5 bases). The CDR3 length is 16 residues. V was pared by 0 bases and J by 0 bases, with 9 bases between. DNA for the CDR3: TGTGCCAGCAGTTTAGCTCTCACAGGTAGCAATCAGCCCCAGCATTTT. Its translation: CASSLALTGSNQPQHF.